These 5 T cell receptor beta chains originate from one sample sequenced in a study of T cells in Graves' hyperthyroidism and ophthalmopathy. TCR beta CDR3 region amplification was performed from RNA transcripts. The TCR CDR3 first-round RT-PCR relied on the HTBI primer set. One entry per CDR3 protein results from TCRdb running MiXCR on the multiplex PCR reads. The sample consists of about 340,000 distinct CDR3 sequences, about 20% of them appearing once. Sequencing was performed on blood. Receptors originate from a woman aged 45-65 years with Graves' hyperthyroidism.

This clonotype was counted ten times or more. V usage is TRBV5-6 and J usage is TRBJ1-2; no clear D. CDR1 and CDR2 from the germline V gene are SGHDT and YYEEEE. The CDR3 sequence is 15 residues long. Trimming took 4 bases from V and 4 from J, leaving 17 bases between them. CDR3 sequence (DNA): TGTGCCAGCAGCCCCGGACGGGAGGAAACCTATGGCTACACCTTC. Translating gives CASSPGREETYGYTF.

This clonotype appeared many times. The V and J genes are TRBV6-2 or TRBV6-3 and TRBJ1-2, with a weak D call TRBD1 (6 bases). The length of the CDR3 is 14 residues. V lost 6 bases and J lost 8, with 19 bases in between. CDR1 is MNHEY, CDR2 SVGEGT, per germline. The CDR3 sequence is CASRPAGTSAGYTF. For the CDR3, the DNA is TGTGCCAGCAGACCTGCGGGGACATCTGCGGGCTACACCTTC.

This clonotype appeared many times. The V call is TRBV6-1, the J call TRBJ2-1; no firm D call. This CDR3 is 16 amino acids long. V was shortened by 3 bases and J by 0 bases, with 12 bases between the two germline ends. Germline V lookup: CDR1 MNHNS, CDR2 SASEGT. In DNA, the CDR3 is TGTGCCAGCAGTGACCCAGGACGGAGCTCCTACAATGAGCAGTTCTTC. This gives the protein CASSDPGRSSYNEQFF.

This chain's CDR3 is CASSGQRRRTEAFF. CDR3 DNA sequence: TGTGCCAGTAGTGGTCAAAGGAGGCGGACTGAAGCTTTCTTT. The chain links TRBV19 to TRBJ1-1; no firm D call. The V gene's germline CDR1 is LNHDA and CDR2 SQIVND (reference sequence). The CDR3 has 14 amino acids. V lost 5 bases and J lost 5, with 15 bases in between.

The chain combines TRBV30 with TRBJ1-3; 7 bases are shared with TRBD1. CDR1 and CDR2 from the germline V gene are GTSNPN and SVGIG (reference sequence). This CDR3 has 14 residues. The V gene end was trimmed by 4 bases and the J gene end by 0 bases; junction bases not matched to a gene: 3. This chain's CDR3 is CAWTGGNSGNTIYF. Written as DNA, the CDR3 is TGTGCCTGGACAGGGGGGAACTCTGGAAACACCATATATTTT.